The present entry profiles one T cell receptor beta chain with its context. Its antigen is unidentified. This entry comes from a study of shared clonotypes between healthy human individuals. General study points: In a handful of donors, around 5.5% of naive CD4 clonotypes appeared in common.

Generated by immunoSEQ multiplex PCR, the TCRdb table keeps only in-frame clones and is missing some. The table includes about 1.5 million clones, under 99% detected once. Looked up from germline, CDR1 is SGHRS and CDR2 is YFSETQ. The CDR3 totals 14 residues. The V gene lost 1 base and the J gene lost 2 bases, with 9 bases spanning the gap. The sequence was obtained from a young man in good health. What was sequenced was naive CD4+ T cells sorted from blood. Subset reported: CD45RA+ positively selected. This chain connects TRBV5-1 to TRBJ2-5; D is unclear. The CDR3 reads CASSLRRRQETQYF. For the CDR3, the DNA is TGCGCCAGCAGCTTGCGACGTAGACAAGAGACCCAGTACTTC. Filled out from reference TRBV5-1 and TRBJ2-5, the complete variable domain reads KAGVTQTPRYLIKTRGQQVTLSCSPISGHRSVSWYQQTPGQGLQFLFEYFSETQRNKGNFPGRFSGRQFSNSRSEMNVSTLELGDSALYLCASSLRRRQETQYFGPGTRLLVL.